Below, 24 T cell receptor beta chains from the same sample are listed, as sequenced in a study of blood T cell repertoires in COVID-19. Profiling relied on immunoSEQ multiplex PCR, and the TCRdb table lists in-frame clones only, not all of them. The table includes some 380,000 clones, 81% detected once. Sequencing used peripheral blood. Every receptor here comes from a human donor with acute or convalescent COVID-19. The donor label of this sample is uncertain.

The J gene is TRBJ2-5, the V gene TRBV28, with 9 bases fitting TRBD1. J was trimmed by 14 bases and V by 8 bases; bases with no gene match: 15. This CDR3 has 13 residues. Germline V CDR1 and CDR2: MDHEN, SYDVKM. This CDR3 reads CASFTPGTGTRYF. CDR3 bases: TGTGCCAGCTTTACTCCCGGGACAGGGACGAGATACTTC.

The rearrangement joins TRBV7-2 to TRBJ2-5; the match to TRBD2 covers 8 bases. Per the germline V gene, CDR1 is SGHTA and CDR2 is FQGNSA. The V gene end was trimmed by 5 bases and the J gene end by 5 bases; junction bases not matched to a gene: 7. The CDR3 contains 14 residues. Here the CDR3 reads CASSRKGLAETQYF. DNA of the CDR3: TGTGCCAGCAGCAGAAAAGGACTAGCTGAGACCCAGTACTTC. Combining the CDR3 with reference TRBV7-2 and TRBJ2-5 gives the whole variable domain GAGVSQSPSNKVTEKGKDVELRCDPISGHTALYWYRQSLGQGLEFLIYFQGNSAPDKSGLPSDRFSAERTGGSVSTLTIQRTQQEDSAVYLCASSRKGLAETQYFGPGTRLLVL.

This clone has only a few counts. This chain joins TRBV5-1 and TRBJ2-7; D is possibly TRBD1 (6 bases). The CDR3 extends over 13 amino acids. Germline CDR1 SGHRS, CDR2 YFSETQ. V was pared by 1 base and J by 6 bases, with 11 bases between. The DNA of the CDR3 is TGCGCCAGCAGCTTGCACAGGGTAGGCGAGCAGTACTTC. It translates to CASSLHRVGEQYF.

The chain links TRBV19 to TRBJ1-5, with 9 bases matching TRBD1. The J segment lost 4 bases and the V segment lost 10 bases, leaving 11 bases of the junction unmatched. Germline CDR1 is LNHDA and CDR2 is SQIVND (reference sequence). The CDR3 has 15 residues. CDR3 coding DNA: TGTGCCACCACAACAGGGGGCAGCCAAAATCAGCCCCAGCATTTT. It encodes CATTTGGSQNQPQHF. The full variable domain, in which reference TRBV19 and TRBJ1-5 provide the parts outside the CDR3, is DGGITQSPKYLFRKEGQNVTLSCEQNLNHDAMYWYRQDPGQGLRLIYYSQIVNDFQKGDIAEGYSVSREKKESFPLTVTSAQKNPTAFYLCATTTGGSQNQPQHFGDGTRLSIL.

The gene calls are TRBV4-1 and TRBJ2-1, with 11 bases fitting TRBD2. Germline CDR1 is MGHRA and CDR2 is YSYEKL. The CDR3 sequence is 19 residues long. After removal of 2 bases from V and 4 bases from J, the junction contained 13 bases not matched to a gene. This chain's CDR3 is CASSQSRTSGGFLYNEQFF. The CDR3 nucleotides are TGCGCCAGCAGCCAAAGTAGAACTAGCGGGGGATTCTTATACAATGAGCAGTTCTTC.

The chain couples TRBV14 to TRBJ2-3; TRBD2 aligns across 12 bases. CDR1 and CDR2 (germline): SGHDN, FVKESK. The CDR3 extends over 15 amino acids. Unmatched junction bases numbered 5, after V lost 7 bases and J lost 3 bases. CDR3 protein: CASKGLAGHTDTQYF. For the CDR3, the DNA is TGTGCCAGCAAGGGACTAGCGGGCCATACAGATACGCAGTATTTT. Based on the CDR3 plus reference TRBV14 and TRBJ2-3, the full variable domain is EAGVTQFPSHSVIEKGQTVTLRCDPISGHDNLYWYRRVMGKEIKFLLHFVKESKQDESGMPNNRFLAERTGGTYSTLKVQPAELEDSGVYFCASKGLAGHTDTQYFGPGTRLTVL.

This chain connects TRBV2 to TRBJ1-5, with a weak D call TRBD1 (5 bases). Trimming took off 6 bases at V and 2 bases at J, with 14 bases between the two ends. Germline V gene lookup returns CDR1 SNHLY and CDR2 FYNNEI. This CDR3 region has 15 residues. CDR3: CASSTGGAGNQPQHF. The CDR3, as DNA: TGTGCCAGCAGCACGGGAGGGGCAGGCAATCAGCCCCAGCATTTT.

J is TRBJ2-3 and V is TRBV14; tentative D call: TRBD2 (5 bases). The length of the CDR3 is 18 residues. V was clipped by 4 bases and J by 1 base, with 21 bases between them. Germline CDR1 is SGHDN and CDR2 is FVKESK. In DNA form, the CDR3 reads TGTGCCAGCAGCCGTTCATTCCCCTTGAGCGGTGGCACAGATACGCAGTATTTT. Translation: CASSRSFPLSGGTDTQYF.

The chain is built from TRBV5-1 and TRBJ2-3; the match to TRBD2 covers 13 bases. Germline V gene data show CDR1 as SGHRS and CDR2 as YFSETQ. With V trimmed by 4 bases and J by 10 bases, 12 bases remained unmatched. The CDR3 spans 16 residues. CDR3 loop: CASSPRTSGSNDPQYF. CDR3 in DNA: TGCGCCAGCAGCCCCCGGACTAGCGGGAGTAATGATCCGCAGTATTTT.

The rearrangement uses TRBV12-3 or TRBV12-4 and TRBJ1-1; TRBD1 might be the D (5 bases). The CDR3 covers 12 residues. Deletions cut 7 bases from V and 7 bases from J, with 13 bases between. In DNA, the CDR3 is TGTGCCAGCAATTTCGCGGACATTGAAGCTTTCTTT. This codes for CASNFADIEAFF.

The chain combines TRBV19 with TRBJ1-5; possibly TRBD1 for D (6 bases). Between the trimmed V and J ends, which lost 7 bases and 1 base, there was a span of 17 bases. This CDR3 has 16 residues. Germline loops: CDR1 LNHDA, CDR2 SQIVND (reference sequence). In nucleotides, the CDR3 is TGTGCCAGTAATCCACTTAGGGGGAAAAGCAATCAGCCCCAGCATTTT. Its protein product is CASNPLRGKSNQPQHF.

The chain uses TRBV5-6 and TRBJ2-4; 15 bases align to TRBD2. V dropped 4 bases and J dropped 7; count of bases not matched to a gene: 15. CDR1 and CDR2 (germline): SGHDT, YYEEEE. The CDR3 extends over 19 amino acids. CDR3: CASSRGLAGGPRVGNIQYF. In DNA, the CDR3 is TGTGCCAGCAGCCGAGGACTAGCGGGAGGGCCTCGAGTTGGGAACATTCAGTACTTC. Complete variable domain (other parts from reference TRBV5-6 and TRBJ2-4): DAGVTQSPTHLIKTRGQQVTLRCSPKSGHDTVSWYQQALGQGPQFIFQYYEEEERQRGNFPDRFSGHQFPNYSSELNVNALLLGDSALYLCASSRGLAGGPRVGNIQYFGAGTRLSVL.

This clone was recorded a few times. The CDR3 reads CASSQTGELFF. The CDR3 DNA reads as TGTGCCAGCTCCCAGACCGGGGAGCTGTTTTTT. The chain joins TRBV12-3 or TRBV12-4 to TRBJ2-2; D not certain. Trimming left V 8 bases short and J 5 bases short, with 6 bases between. There are 11 residues in the CDR3.

V usage is TRBV28 and J usage is TRBJ2-7; 8 bases map to TRBD1. Germline CDR1 is MDHEN and CDR2 is SYDVKM. CDR3 length: 12 amino acids. With V trimmed by 5 bases and J by 4 bases, 1 base remained unmatched. The CDR3 reads CASSRTGYEQYF. In DNA, the CDR3 is TGTGCCAGCAGTCGGACAGGGTACGAGCAGTACTTC. Filled out from reference TRBV28 and TRBJ2-7, the complete variable domain reads DVKVTQSSRYLVKRTGEKVFLECVQDMDHENMFWYRQDPGLGLRLIYFSYDVKMKEKGDIPEGYSVSREKKERFSLILESASTNQTSMYLCASSRTGYEQYFGPGTRLTVT.

The chain links TRBV6-5 to TRBJ1-5; D gene uncertain. V gave up 6 bases and J gave up 3 bases, with 12 bases separating them. The CDR3 length is 14 residues. Germline lookup yields CDR1 MNHEY and CDR2 SVGAGI. The CDR3 loop is CASRFTEVNQPQHF. Written as DNA, the CDR3 is TGTGCCAGCAGATTCACTGAAGTCAATCAGCCCCAGCATTTT.

The J gene is TRBJ2-7, the V gene TRBV5-1, with 7 nucleotides matching TRBD1. This CDR3 contains 15 residues. J was trimmed by 3 bases and V by 5 bases; bases with no gene match: 11. In germline, CDR1 is SGHRS, CDR2 YFSETQ. The CDR3 DNA follows: TGCGCCAGCAGAGCTTTCTTGGACAGGATCTACGAGCAGTACTTC. This codes for CASRAFLDRIYEQYF.

This sequence joins TRBV6-2 or TRBV6-3 and TRBJ1-3; TRBD1 might be the D (6 bases). This CDR3 region has 19 residues. V lost 5 bases and J lost 2, with 25 bases in between. The V gene's germline CDR1 is MNHEY and CDR2 SVGEGT. The CDR3 loop reads CASSKNRVSSDLTGNTIYF. The CDR3 bases are TGTGCCAGCAGTAAAAACAGGGTGTCGTCTGACCTAACTGGAAACACCATATATTTT.

This sequence joins TRBV28 and TRBJ1-4, with 11 bases lining up with TRBD1. This CDR3 has 15 amino acids. The V segment lost 4 bases and the J segment 7 bases; nucleotides outside the gene matches: 5. Germline assignment: CDR1 MDHEN and CDR2 SYDVKM. CDR3 coding DNA: TGTGCCAGCAGTTCACCGGGACAGGGGGTTGAAAAACTGTTTTTT. This codes for CASSSPGQGVEKLFF.

The sample holds one count of this clone. J is TRBJ1-6 and V is TRBV5-1; 7 nucleotides match TRBD1. The V gene end was trimmed by 0 bases and the J gene end by 5 bases; junction bases not matched to a gene: 5. The length of the CDR3 is 16 residues. CDR1 and CDR2 from the germline V gene are SGHRS and YFSETQ. CDR3 sequence (DNA): TGCGCCAGCAGCTTGGAGGGACAGTCTCATAATTCACCCCTCCACTTT. The encoded protein is CASSLEGQSHNSPLHF.

This rearrangement joins TRBV19 to TRBJ2-1, with 8 bases lining up with TRBD2. The V gene end was trimmed by 3 bases and the J gene end by 5 bases; junction bases not matched to a gene: 9. Germline V gene lookup returns CDR1 LNHDA and CDR2 SQIVND (reference sequence). CDR3 length: 16 amino acids. CDR3 coding DNA: TGTGCCAGTAGTATCGAGGTAGCGGGAATAAACAATGAGCAGTTCTTC. This encodes CASSIEVAGINNEQFF.

Points on this clone: Other DNA variants within this sample encode the same CDR3. The chain joins TRBV5-1 to TRBJ1-2; 9 bases line up with TRBD1. CDR3 size: 13 residues. Germline V lookup: CDR1 SGHRS, CDR2 YFSETQ. Trimming at V came to 5 bases and at J to 4 bases, leaving 3 bases not matched to a gene. In nucleotides, the CDR3 is TGCGCCAGCAGTTCACAGGGGGCCTATGGCTACACCTTC. It is translated as CASSSQGAYGYTF.

The V and J genes are TRBV18 and TRBJ2-7, with a tentative D call TRBD1 (5 bases). The CDR3 consists of 15 residues. Germline CDR1 reads KGHSH; CDR2 reads LQKENI. The V end lost 0 bases, the J end lost 4 bases, and 13 bases lay between the germline ends. The CDR3 reads CASSPPLDRRYEQYF. Written as DNA, the CDR3 is TGTGCCAGCTCACCACCTTTAGACAGAAGGTACGAGCAGTACTTC. Full variable domain (missing parts from reference TRBV18 and TRBJ2-7): NAGVMQNPRHLVRRRGQEARLRCSPMKGHSHVYWYRQLPEEGLKFMVYLQKENIIDESGMPKERFSAEFPKEGPSILRIQQVVRGDSAAYFCASSPPLDRRYEQYFGPGTRLTVT.

In this sample, this clone turned up a few times. The chain has TRBV5-1 and TRBJ2-2, with TRBD1 matching 11 bases. The J segment lost 7 bases and the V segment lost 7 bases, leaving 6 bases of the junction unmatched. CDR3 length equals 14 residues. The germline V gene has CDR1 SGHRS and CDR2 YFSETQ. The chain's CDR3 is CASGQGALIGELFF. CDR3 DNA sequence: TGCGCCAGCGGACAGGGGGCGCTTATCGGGGAGCTGTTTTTT.

The chain joins TRBV11-3 to TRBJ2-3, with TRBD1 matching 9 bases. CDR1 SGHNT and CDR2 YENEEA come from the germline V gene. This CDR3 contains 16 residues. J lost 4 bases, V lost 3 bases, and 8 bases had no gene match. The DNA for the CDR3 is TGTGCCAGCAGCTTCTCTGGGACAGGGAGAGCAGATACGCAGTATTTT. This translates into CASSFSGTGRADTQYF.